Included here is one TCR beta chain sequence, with context. These data originate in a study of control samples from healthy donors and cancer patients. The protocol was immunoSEQ multiplex PCR, while the TCRdb copy is restricted to in-frame clones and leaves out a portion. This table has tens of thousands of clones, roughly nine tenths appearing once. This CDR3 region has 15 residues. Germline CDR1 MGHRA, CDR2 YSYEKL. Trimming took 3 bases from V and 0 from J, leaving 9 bases between them. Sequencing used blood. This sequence originates from a woman aged 45-59 years in good health. The chain employs TRBV4-1 and TRBJ1-5; D remains ambiguous. The CDR3 is CASSQYLISNQPQHF. The DNA of the CDR3 is TGCGCCAGCAGCCAGTATCTAATTAGCAATCAGCCCCAGCATTTT.